A single sample gave rise to the 21 T cell receptor beta chains below, sequenced in a study of blood T cell repertoires in COVID-19. Here immunoSEQ multiplex PCR was the method, and the copy in TCRdb shows in-frame clones only, minus some. The sample shows some 290,000 clones, approximately 89% of them seen only once. What was sequenced was peripheral blood. The receptors were sampled from a woman aged 25 to 39 with COVID-19, enrolled during active disease.

V usage is TRBV4-2 and J usage is TRBJ2-7, with D perhaps TRBD1 (6 bases). Germline loops: CDR1 LGHNA, CDR2 YNFKEQ. V lost 1 base to trimming and J lost 7 bases, with 20 bases between them. This CDR3 has 16 amino acids. The CDR3 DNA follows: TGTGCCAGCAGCCAAGGGCCGGGACAAGGCGGGCGAGAGCAGTACTTC. Translating it yields CASSQGPGQGGREQYF.

This rearrangement joins TRBV28 to TRBJ2-5, with TRBD2 matching over 10 bases. Germline CDR1 reads MDHEN; CDR2 reads SYDVKM. The CDR3 loop spans 17 amino acids. J gave up 2 bases and V 5 bases, and 11 bases lay outside the gene matches. CDR3 protein: CASSTPRLAGEQETQYF. CDR3 DNA: TGTGCCAGCAGTACCCCTCGACTAGCGGGTGAACAAGAGACCCAGTACTTC.

V gene TRBV3-1 (or the pseudogene TRBV3-2) combines with J gene TRBJ1-1; D ambiguous. CDR3 length: 16 amino acids. CDR1 and CDR2 (germline): LGHDT, YNNKEL (reference sequence). V lost 4 bases and J lost 5, with 20 bases in between. CDR3 bases: TGTGCCAGCAGCCGGAGACCTGGCGGAGACTCAACTGAAGCTTTCTTT. This gives the protein CASSRRPGGDSTEAFF.

The chain joins TRBV13 to TRBJ2-7; D perhaps matches TRBD2 (6 bases). CDR3 length equals 14 residues. Germline CDR1 reads PRHDT; CDR2 reads FYEKMQ (reference sequence). The germline V and J ends were trimmed by 2 bases and 4 bases, with 12 bases remaining between them. CDR3 amino acids: CASSLSRGGYEQYF. The DNA of the CDR3 is TGTGCCAGCAGCTTATCGAGGGGAGGATACGAGCAGTACTTC. The full variable domain, its missing parts supplied by reference TRBV13 and TRBJ2-7, is AAGVIQSPRHLIKEKRETATLKCYPIPRHDTVYWYQQGPGQDPQFLISFYEKMQSDKGSIPDRFSAQQFSDYHSELNMSSLELGDSALYFCASSLSRGGYEQYFGPGTRLTVT.

This clone was observed a single time. The rearrangement joins TRBV6-5 to TRBJ1-6; no clear D. Trimming took 5 bases from V and 7 from J, leaving 12 bases between them. CDR1 MNHEY and CDR2 SVGAGI come from the germline V gene. CDR3 size: 14 residues. The CDR3 nucleotides are TGTGCCAGCAGTAACCGGGATGGCAATTCACCCCTCCACTTT. Amino acid sequence: CASSNRDGNSPLHF.

The CDR3, as DNA: TGCGCCAGCAACCCCGGGACACTAATCTCCTACGAGCAGTACTTC. It encodes CASNPGTLISYEQYF. This chain uses TRBV5-1 with TRBJ2-7; TRBD1 is a possible D gene (6 bases). The V and J ends lost 6 bases and 0 bases respectively, with 16 bases between them. CDR3 length: 15 amino acids. In germline, CDR1 is SGHRS, CDR2 YFSETQ.

The table lists this clone with a few counts. The chain recombines TRBV5-4 with TRBJ2-3; 9 nucleotides agree with TRBD2. Germline CDR1 SGHNT, CDR2 YYREEE (reference sequence). CDR3 length: 16 residues. The V segment lost 5 bases and the J segment 3 bases; nucleotides outside the gene matches: 10. The CDR3 DNA sequence: TGTGCCAGCAGGATATTTCCGCTAGCGGGGACAGATACGCAGTATTTT. Its protein product is CASRIFPLAGTDTQYF.

This chain connects TRBV7-9 to TRBJ1-2; 9 nucleotides agree with TRBD1. CDR1 is SEHNR, CDR2 FQNEAQ, per germline (reference sequence). The CDR3 sequence is 14 residues long. V lost 1 base to trimming and J lost 7 bases; unmatched junction nucleotides: 4. CDR3 sequence: CASSLGTGALGYTF. The DNA for the CDR3 is TGTGCCAGCAGCTTAGGGACAGGGGCTCTTGGCTACACCTTC.

The CDR3 reads CASSTLNRVLVDGYTF. CDR3 nucleotides: TGTGCCAGCAGCACCCTAAACAGGGTGTTGGTTGACGGCTACACCTTC. The chain has TRBV7-9 and TRBJ1-2; maybe TRBD1 (6 bases). The germline CDR1 and CDR2 sequences are SEHNR and FQNEAQ (reference sequence). The length of the CDR3 is 16 residues. V lost 5 bases and J lost 8, with 24 bases in between.

The V and J genes are TRBV11-2 and TRBJ2-3; D is undetermined. The CDR3 contains 14 residues. Germline V CDR1 and CDR2: SGHAT, FQNNGV. V lost 7 bases, J lost 7 bases, and 18 bases lay in between. The CDR3 DNA reads TGTGCCAGCACCCACCCGGGTAATATGAATACGCAGTATTTT. Translating gives CASTHPGNMNTQYF.

In this sample, this clone turned up a few times. The chain couples TRBV6-1 to TRBJ2-7; D not resolved. With 4 bases removed from V and 0 bases from J, the gap between germline ends came to 16 bases. The CDR3 spans 16 residues. Germline V lookup: CDR1 MNHNS, CDR2 SASEGT. The CDR3 region is CASSVDPMVSSYEQYF. In DNA form, the CDR3 reads TGTGCCAGCAGTGTCGATCCGATGGTGAGCTCCTACGAGCAGTACTTC.

This sequence joins TRBV5-1 and TRBJ1-2; the D is unclear. Germline V gene sequence: CDR1 SGHRS, CDR2 YFSETQ. Trimming removed 2 bases at V and 0 bases at J, with 11 bases between. The CDR3 length is 15 residues. The CDR3 region is CASSFFTEANYGYTF. The CDR3, as DNA: TGCGCCAGCAGCTTTTTTACTGAAGCTAACTATGGCTACACCTTC.

V usage is TRBV28 and J usage is TRBJ1-2; D unclear. Germline V gives CDR1 MDHEN, CDR2 SYDVKM. V gave up 5 bases and J gave up 4 bases, with 14 bases separating them. This CDR3 has 14 amino acids. The CDR3 sequence: CASSAVRGCYGYTF. CDR3 in DNA: TGTGCCAGCAGTGCCGTCCGGGGTTGCTATGGCTACACCTTC.

This clone was observed a single time. The chain uses TRBV5-1 and TRBJ2-5, with 7 bases that match TRBD1. The V gene's germline CDR1 is SGHRS and CDR2 YFSETQ. The J segment lost 4 bases and the V segment lost 4 bases, leaving 10 bases of the junction unmatched. This CDR3 is built from 15 residues. CDR3 loop: CASSLRVTGRETQYF. In DNA, the CDR3 is TGCGCCAGCAGCCTAAGAGTGACAGGGAGAGAGACCCAGTACTTC.

This rearrangement joins TRBV2 to TRBJ1-5; D possibly corresponds to TRBD1 (6 bases). With 7 bases removed from V and 0 bases from J, the gap between germline ends came to 22 bases. The germline V gene has CDR1 SNHLY and CDR2 FYNNEI. The CDR3 is 18 residues long. The CDR3 region has the DNA TGTGCCAGCAATAGCCGGGACACTTTAACCTATAGCAATCAGCCCCAGCATTTT. Amino acid sequence: CASNSRDTLTYSNQPQHF.

The chain has TRBV27 and TRBJ2-7, with 8 positions matching TRBD1. Germline CDR1 and CDR2: MNHEY and SMNVEV (reference sequence). Germline trimming cut 5 bases from V and 5 bases from J; bases unmatched to any gene: 8. This CDR3 contains 14 residues. CDR3 coding DNA: TGTGCCAGCAGTCCGGACAGGGCAGGAGACGAGCAGTACTTC. This translates into CASSPDRAGDEQYF.

The gene calls are TRBV19 and TRBJ1-4; 7 positions agree with TRBD1. The CDR3 has 13 residues. Per the germline V gene, CDR1 is LNHDA and CDR2 is SQIVND (reference sequence). Germline trimming cut 8 bases from V and 5 bases from J; bases unmatched to any gene: 5. The DNA for the CDR3 is TGTGCCAGTCGGGACAGATCCAATGAAAAACTGTTTTTT. Residues: CASRDRSNEKLFF. The whole variable domain, filled in from reference TRBV19 and TRBJ1-4, reads DGGITQSPKYLFRKEGQNVTLSCEQNLNHDAMYWYRQDPGQGLRLIYYSQIVNDFQKGDIAEGYSVSREKKESFPLTVTSAQKNPTAFYLCASRDRSNEKLFFGSGTQLSVL.

This sequence joins TRBV2 and TRBJ2-7; TRBD2 agrees at 12 bases. The CDR3 covers 13 residues. Germline CDR1 is SNHLY and CDR2 is FYNNEI. The V and J ends lost 7 bases and 5 bases, in that order; junction bases with no gene match: 3. CDR3 coding DNA: TGTGCCAGCAAAAGACTAGCGGGGGACGAGCAGTACTTC. As protein: CASKRLAGDEQYF.

The chain uses TRBV19 and TRBJ1-5; perhaps TRBD1 as D (5 bases). CDR1 and CDR2 (germline): LNHDA, SQIVND (reference sequence). The CDR3 is 13 residues long. The V end lost 5 bases, the J end lost 4 bases, and 9 bases lay between the germline ends. CDR3 residues: CASSWQGNQPQHF. CDR3 in DNA: TGTGCCAGTAGTTGGCAGGGTAATCAGCCCCAGCATTTT.

This clone was seen a single time. This chain uses TRBV5-6 with TRBJ2-7; D is possibly TRBD1 (6 bases). This CDR3 is 13 amino acids long. V lost 4 bases to trimming and J lost 3 bases, with 11 bases between them. Germline-derived CDR1 and CDR2 are SGHDT and YYEEEE. The CDR3 here is CASSEGVDYEQYF. In nucleotides, the CDR3 is TGTGCCAGCAGCGAGGGGGTGGACTACGAGCAGTACTTC.

This clone was observed a few times. CDR3: CAWSGLTGVNYGYTF. CDR3 in DNA: TGTGCCTGGAGTGGCTTGACAGGGGTCAACTATGGCTACACCTTC. The rearrangement joins TRBV30 to TRBJ1-2, with TRBD1 identical over 8 bases. The CDR3 is made up of 15 amino acids. Germline V gives CDR1 GTSNPN, CDR2 SVGIG (reference sequence). V lost 1 base, J lost 2 bases, and 6 bases stayed unmatched.